The entry below describes one TCR beta chain. Its antigen remains unidentified. Profiling relied on immunoSEQ multiplex PCR, and the TCRdb table lists in-frame clones only, not all of them. The repertoire holds around 140,000 clones, with approximately 89% as singletons. The data originate from a study of T cell responses to AZD1222 COVID-19 vaccine. Findings of the study overall: Sampling captured repertoires only after the peak T cell response. Baseline testing showed seropositivity in only six or seven AZD1222 recipients.

Germline V gene sequence: CDR1 SGHNT, CDR2 YYREEE (reference sequence). Trimming pared 3 bases from V and 3 bases from J, leaving 15 bases between. This CDR3 has 15 amino acids. The gene calls are TRBV5-4 and TRBJ2-5; D gene unclear. This TCR derives from an adult who received the AZD1222 COVID-19 vaccine. The source material was peripheral blood, sampled 28 days after the second AZD1222 dose. The DNA for the CDR3 is TGTGCCAGCAGCTCCCACACCGGGCCTAAAGAGACCCAGTACTTC. Translating gives CASSSHTGPKETQYF.